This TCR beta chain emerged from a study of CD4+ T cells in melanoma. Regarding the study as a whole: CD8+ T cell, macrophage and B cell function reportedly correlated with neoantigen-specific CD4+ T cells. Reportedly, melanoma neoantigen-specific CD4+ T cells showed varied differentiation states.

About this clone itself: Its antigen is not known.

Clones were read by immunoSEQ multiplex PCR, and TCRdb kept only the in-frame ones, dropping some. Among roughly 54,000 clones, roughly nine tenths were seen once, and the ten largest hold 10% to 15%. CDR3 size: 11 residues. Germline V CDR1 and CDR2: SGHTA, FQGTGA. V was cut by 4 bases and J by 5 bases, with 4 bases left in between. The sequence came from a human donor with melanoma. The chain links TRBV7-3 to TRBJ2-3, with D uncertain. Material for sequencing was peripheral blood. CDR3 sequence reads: CASSSLDTQYF. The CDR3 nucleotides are TGTGCCAGCAGCTCCTTAGATACGCAGTATTTT.